Shown below are 29 T cell receptor beta chains from a single sample sequenced in a study of T cell responses to AZD1222 COVID-19 vaccine (dated by TCRdb to the early 2020s). Library generation was performed with the immunoSEQ multiplex PCR assay. Sourced from immuneACCESS, this table was stored by TCRdb with only in-frame sequences that have V and J called. A share of the clones is absent; for the studies checked, an unresolved V gene accounts for under half, and the remainder has no known explanation. This sample holds 70,000 to 95,000 clones; approximately 91% were observed only once. The ten largest clones capture 6.9% of the sample. According to the study, the label for this sample's time point signals: about 28 days (+/-7) after the second vaccine dose. The sequences come from peripheral blood, collected 28 days after the second AZD1222 dose. These receptors were obtained from an adult who received the AZD1222 COVID-19 vaccine.

The V call is TRBV6-2 or TRBV6-3, the J call TRBJ2-2; tentative D call: TRBD1 (5 bases). V lost 2 bases and J 5 bases, leaving 9 bases between the germline ends. CDR3 length: 14 amino acids. The germline gives CDR1 MNHEY, CDR2 SVGEGT. CDR3 in amino acids: CASSYKDITGELFF. DNA for the CDR3: TGTGCCAGCAGTTACAAGGACATAACCGGGGAGCTGTTTTTT.

The genes are TRBV18 and TRBJ1-2, with D perhaps TRBD1 (6 bases). The CDR3 loop spans 14 amino acids. The V gene lost 2 bases and the J gene lost 3 bases, with 10 bases spanning the gap. Germline CDR1 and CDR2: KGHSH and LQKENI. CDR3 bases: TGTGCCAGCTCACCATCTACAGGGTACTATGGCTACACCTTC. Residues: CASSPSTGYYGYTF.

CDR3: CASSPNMGVGYTF. The CDR3, as DNA: TGTGCCAGCTCACCTAACATGGGTGTTGGCTACACCTTC. The rearrangement uses TRBV18 and TRBJ1-2; unclear D gene. Trimming cost V 3 bases and J 7 bases, with 12 bases left between them. From germline, CDR1 is KGHSH and CDR2 LQKENI. The CDR3 has 13 amino acids.

This rearrangement joins TRBV19 to TRBJ1-5; 7 nucleotides align to TRBD1. Germline V lookup: CDR1 LNHDA, CDR2 SQIVND (reference sequence). After removal of 2 bases from V and 2 bases from J, the junction contained 3 bases not matched to a gene. This CDR3 is 15 amino acids long. The CDR3 nucleotides are TGTGCCAGTAGTATAAACAGGGGAGGCAATCAGCCCCAGCATTTT. As protein: CASSINRGGNQPQHF.

A note on this clone: One end of the junction is discordant with germline, which a read error may explain. V is TRBV7-7 and J is TRBJ2-7, with D possibly being TRBD1 (5 bases). The CDR3 consists of 15 residues. Per germline, CDR1 SSHAT and CDR2 FNYEAQ (reference sequence). Written as DNA, the CDR3 is TGTGCTAGCAGCTTAGCAGCAGGGCCAGACTACGAGCAGTACTTC. Amino acids: CASSLAAGPDYEQYF.

This rearrangement joins TRBV5-1 to TRBJ2-2; tentatively, D is TRBD1 or TRBD2 (5 bases each). Germline CDR1 reads SGHRS; CDR2 reads YFSETQ. V gave up 1 base and J gave up 2 bases, with 15 bases separating them. The CDR3 contains 17 residues. CDR3 sequence (DNA): TGCGCCAGCAGCTTGCGAGGGGCCCTGGACAACACCGGGGAGCTGTTTTTT. It is translated as CASSLRGALDNTGELFF.

In its sample, this clone was seen a few times. The chain carries TRBV5-4 and TRBJ1-2; 10 positions match TRBD1. V was clipped by 2 bases and J by 7 bases; unmatched bases: 5. In germline, CDR1 is SGHNT, CDR2 YYREEE (reference sequence). The CDR3 has 14 amino acids. DNA for the CDR3: TGTGCCAGCAGCTTCGATTGGGACAGGGGTGGCTACACCTTC. It encodes CASSFDWDRGGYTF.

The J gene is TRBJ2-6, the V gene TRBV6-5, with D perhaps TRBD2 (6 bases). This CDR3 is built from 15 residues. Trimming removed 5 bases from V and 4 bases from J, with 12 bases in between. Germline V gene lookup returns CDR1 MNHEY and CDR2 SVGAGI. CDR3 coding DNA: TGTGCCAGCAGTCTGGAGGGGCCCGGGGCCAACGTCCTGACTTTC. It codes for CASSLEGPGANVLTF.

The table lists this clone with a count of one. The sample has other DNA sequences that encode this CDR3 too. The V call is TRBV19, the J call TRBJ2-1; D not certain. This CDR3 is 13 amino acids long. The germline V and J ends were trimmed by 3 bases and 1 base, with 4 bases remaining between them. Germline values: CDR1 LNHDA, CDR2 SQIVND (reference sequence). The CDR3 bases are TGTGCCAGTAGTATCGGGTCCTACAATGAGCAGTTCTTC. Translating it yields CASSIGSYNEQFF.

CDR3 sequence: CSVEPYMGPGDTQYF. The CDR3 DNA reads TGCAGCGTTGAACCCTACATGGGGCCAGGGGATACGCAGTATTTT. This chain joins TRBV29-1 and TRBJ2-3; perhaps TRBD1 as D (5 bases). Trimming shortened V by 2 bases and J by 6 bases, and 18 bases separated the two germline ends. This CDR3 has 15 amino acids. Germline CDR1 and CDR2: SQVTM and ANQGSEA.

The J gene is TRBJ2-7, the V gene TRBV2, with 7 bases aligning to TRBD1. The CDR3 spans 12 residues. The V and J ends lost 7 bases and 2 bases, in that order; junction bases with no gene match: 2. Germline CDR1 reads SNHLY; CDR2 reads FYNNEI. The CDR3: CASKRGPYEQYF. The CDR3 coding sequence is TGTGCCAGCAAAAGGGGGCCCTACGAGCAGTACTTC.

J is TRBJ1-2 and V is TRBV19; D is possibly TRBD1 (6 bases). Trimming pared 6 bases from V and 8 bases from J, leaving 16 bases between. Germline-derived CDR1 and CDR2 are LNHDA and SQIVND (reference sequence). CDR3 length equals 13 residues. This CDR3 is CASSASPGDGYTF. The CDR3 DNA reads TGTGCCAGTAGCGCGTCTCCAGGGGACGGCTACACCTTC.

The gene calls are TRBV3-1 (or the pseudogene TRBV3-2) and TRBJ2-4; 7 nucleotides match TRBD1. The CDR3 consists of 14 residues. V gave up 5 bases and J gave up 1 base; unmatched junction bases: 2. Germline V gene lookup returns CDR1 LGHDT and CDR2 YNNKEL (reference sequence). CDR3 in amino acids: CASSVQGAKNIQYF. CDR3 in DNA: TGTGCCAGCAGCGTACAGGGGGCCAAAAACATTCAGTACTTC.

This chain uses TRBV5-8 with TRBJ2-7; D call uncertain. V lost 6 bases and J lost 3, with 7 bases in between. Per germline, CDR1 SGHTS and CDR2 YDEGEE. The CDR3 runs to 11 residues. The CDR3 here is CASTPFYEQYF. In nucleotides, the CDR3 is TGTGCCAGCACCCCCTTCTACGAGCAGTACTTC.

The genes are TRBV7-2 and TRBJ1-5; D may be TRBD1 (6 bases). Trimming left V 5 bases short and J 3 bases short, with 8 bases between. The length of the CDR3 is 13 residues. Germline V lookup: CDR1 SGHTA, CDR2 FQGNSA. The CDR3 DNA sequence: TGTGCCAGCAGCCAGGGGAACAATCAGCCCCAGCATTTT. Protein: CASSQGNNQPQHF.

The chain links TRBV6-1 to TRBJ1-2, with D hard to call. This CDR3 contains 12 residues. Trimming shortened V by 11 bases and J by 6 bases, and 16 bases separated the two germline ends. Germline assignment: CDR1 MNHNS and CDR2 SASEGT. The CDR3 is CAGFAIEDGYTF. In DNA form, the CDR3 reads TGTGCCGGGTTTGCGATTGAGGATGGCTACACCTTC.

This clone has a single count. The genes are TRBV6-5 and TRBJ2-7; D may be TRBD1 (5 bases). V gave up 2 bases and J gave up 1 base, with 9 bases separating them. The germline V gene has CDR1 MNHEY and CDR2 SVGAGI. This CDR3 comprises 14 residues. The CDR3 reads CASSYLGHSYEQYF. DNA of the CDR3: TGTGCCAGCAGTTACCTAGGACATTCCTACGAGCAGTACTTC.

The gene calls are TRBV3-1 (or the pseudogene TRBV3-2) and TRBJ2-3; TRBD1 agrees at 10 bases. CDR1 and CDR2 from the germline V gene are LGHDT and YNNKEL (reference sequence). The CDR3 is made up of 18 amino acids. Trimming at V came to 4 bases and at J to 2 bases, leaving 12 bases not matched to a gene. In DNA form, the CDR3 reads TGTGCCAGCAGCCCCGGGACAGGGGAGGGACTACCCACAGATACGCAGTATTTT. It encodes CASSPGTGEGLPTDTQYF.

This clone was seen a single time. J is TRBJ1-6 and V is TRBV5-1, with unresolved D. This CDR3 comprises 17 residues. Germline CDR1 reads SGHRS; CDR2 reads YFSETQ. V was pared by 4 bases and J by 0 bases, with 14 bases between. The CDR3 loop reads CASSLRRSSSYNSPLHF. In DNA form, the CDR3 reads TGCGCCAGCAGCCTACGACGGTCCAGCTCCTATAATTCACCCCTCCACTTT.

The chain recombines TRBV27 with TRBJ1-6; D may be TRBD1 (6 bases). The CDR3 contains 14 residues. Per germline, CDR1 MNHEY and CDR2 SMNVEV (reference sequence). With 5 bases removed from V and 3 bases from J, the gap between germline ends came to 8 bases. The CDR3 coding sequence is TGTGCCAGCAGTCTGACAGGCTATAATTCACCCCTCCACTTT. This codes for CASSLTGYNSPLHF.

V is TRBV11-2 and J is TRBJ2-3, with 8 bases lining up with TRBD2. Unmatched junction bases numbered 5, after V lost 2 bases and J lost 4 bases. The CDR3 length is 15 residues. Germline CDR1 is SGHAT and CDR2 is FQNNGV. This chain's CDR3 is CASSLLSGGADTQYF. CDR3 DNA: TGTGCCAGCAGCTTATTGAGCGGGGGTGCAGATACGCAGTATTTT.

V and J are TRBV12-3 or TRBV12-4 and TRBJ1-6; D is perhaps TRBD1 (6 bases). This CDR3 has 13 residues. The germline V and J ends were trimmed by 1 base and 9 bases, with 7 bases remaining between them. CDR3 sequence: CASSLDRVSPLHF. CDR3 nucleotide sequence: TGTGCCAGCAGTTTAGACAGGGTTTCACCCCTCCACTTT.

J is TRBJ2-1 and V is TRBV6-5; D may correspond to TRBD1 or TRBD2 (5 bases each). The CDR3 contains 16 residues. The V end was cut by 4 bases, the J end by 0 bases, with 13 bases between. Germline lookup yields CDR1 MNHEY and CDR2 SVGAGI. In DNA, the CDR3 is TGTGCCAGCAGTTCCCGAGGGGCCAGCTCCTACAATGAGCAGTTCTTC. This gives the protein CASSSRGASSYNEQFF.

The chain links TRBV28 to TRBJ1-4, with 8 nucleotides matching TRBD1. V was pared by 2 bases and J by 7 bases, with 9 bases of the junction left unmatched. Germline V CDR1 and CDR2: MDHEN, SYDVKM. This CDR3 has 16 amino acids. Here the CDR3 reads CASSLETGGGFEKLFF. As DNA, the CDR3 is TGTGCCAGCAGTTTAGAAACAGGGGGTGGGTTTGAAAAACTGTTTTTT.

The chain couples TRBV18 to TRBJ1-2; the match to TRBD1 covers 7 bases. V dropped 4 bases and J dropped 4; count of bases not matched to a gene: 12. The CDR3 is 16 amino acids. Per germline, CDR1 KGHSH and CDR2 LQKENI. This CDR3 reads CASSLVGTDAGYGYTF. As DNA, the CDR3 is TGTGCCAGCTCACTGGTCGGGACAGATGCCGGCTATGGCTACACCTTC.

The rearrangement uses TRBV19 and TRBJ2-5; 8 bases line up with TRBD2. The length of the CDR3 is 14 residues. CDR1 LNHDA and CDR2 SQIVND come from the germline V gene (reference sequence). The V gene end was trimmed by 6 bases and the J gene end by 9 bases; junction bases not matched to a gene: 12. DNA of the CDR3: TGTGCCAGTAGACGGGGGGGAGCCGTAGGGGCCCAGTACTTC. Amino acid sequence: CASRRGGAVGAQYF. Complete variable domain (other parts from reference TRBV19 and TRBJ2-5): DGGITQSPKYLFRKEGQNVTLSCEQNLNHDAMYWYRQDPGQGLRLIYYSQIVNDFQKGDIAEGYSVSREKKESFPLTVTSAQKNPTAFYLCASRRGGAVGAQYFGPGTRLLVL.

The V and J genes are TRBV19 and TRBJ1-2; D unclear. Trimming stripped 3 bases from V and 8 bases from J, with 10 bases between. The CDR3 has 12 residues. The germline V gene encodes CDR1 LNHDA and CDR2 SQIVND (reference sequence). The CDR3 sequence: CASSMTGRGYTF. The CDR3, as DNA: TGTGCCAGTAGTATGACGGGCCGCGGCTACACCTTC. Full variable domain (outside the CDR3, taken from reference TRBV19 and TRBJ1-2): DGGITQSPKYLFRKEGQNVTLSCEQNLNHDAMYWYRQDPGQGLRLIYYSQIVNDFQKGDIAEGYSVSREKKESFPLTVTSAQKNPTAFYLCASSMTGRGYTFGSGTRLTVV.

V is TRBV7-8 and J is TRBJ1-1, with no clear D. Trimming pared 5 bases from V and 2 bases from J, leaving 18 bases between. Germline CDR1 reads SGHVS; CDR2 reads FQNEAQ. The CDR3 consists of 16 residues. The CDR3 spells CASSPLGKGGNTEAFF. CDR3 sequence (DNA): TGTGCCAGCAGCCCGTTGGGAAAGGGCGGAAACACTGAAGCTTTCTTT.

The rearrangement joins TRBV6-5 to TRBJ2-1; 7 positions agree with TRBD1. V gave up 6 bases and J gave up 0 bases; unmatched junction bases: 5. The germline gives CDR1 MNHEY, CDR2 SVGAGI. The CDR3 extends over 15 amino acids. CDR3: CASSRDRISYNEQFF. Written as DNA, the CDR3 is TGTGCCAGCAGCCGGGACAGAATCTCCTACAATGAGCAGTTCTTC.